A single count supports the clone carrying this T cell receptor (beta chain). Its antigen is undetermined. Sequencing was performed with immunoSEQ multiplex PCR; in TCRdb, only in-frame clones are kept and a portion is missing. This sample has 50,000 to 75,000 clones; around 89% occur once, and the top ten carry roughly an eighth. These data are taken from a study of OX40 agonist ivuxolimab in advanced cancers. Study summary: Every 2 weeks, patients received ivuxolimab intravenously, dosed at 0.01 to 10 mg/kg. Broader study findings: Among the least clonally expanded were partial responders at 0.1-3.0 mg/kg. Clonal expansion was seen in CD4+ and CD8+ blood T cells by week 6 at 0.1 to 3.0 mg/kg.

CDR1 MGHDK and CDR2 SYGVNS come from the germline V gene. The V gene lost 8 bases and the J gene lost 7 bases, with 15 bases spanning the gap. The CDR3 consists of 13 residues. The specimen was CD4+ or CD8+ T cells sorted from blood, collected in a trial of the OX40 agonist ivuxolimab. This receptor was taken from an adult with an advanced solid tumor such as melanoma, head and neck, liver or kidney cancer. This chain uses TRBV25-1 with TRBJ2-1; D is possibly TRBD2 (5 bases). The CDR3: CASSPGPGNEQFF. The CDR3 nucleotides read TGTGCCAGCTCCCCCGGTCCGGGGAATGAGCAGTTCTTC. Filled out from reference TRBV25-1 and TRBJ2-1, the complete variable domain reads EADIYQTPRYLVIGTGKKITLECSQTMGHDKMYWYQQDPGMELHLIHYSYGVNSTEKGDLSSESTVSRIRTEHFPLTLESARPSHTSQYLCASSPGPGNEQFFGPGTRLTVL.